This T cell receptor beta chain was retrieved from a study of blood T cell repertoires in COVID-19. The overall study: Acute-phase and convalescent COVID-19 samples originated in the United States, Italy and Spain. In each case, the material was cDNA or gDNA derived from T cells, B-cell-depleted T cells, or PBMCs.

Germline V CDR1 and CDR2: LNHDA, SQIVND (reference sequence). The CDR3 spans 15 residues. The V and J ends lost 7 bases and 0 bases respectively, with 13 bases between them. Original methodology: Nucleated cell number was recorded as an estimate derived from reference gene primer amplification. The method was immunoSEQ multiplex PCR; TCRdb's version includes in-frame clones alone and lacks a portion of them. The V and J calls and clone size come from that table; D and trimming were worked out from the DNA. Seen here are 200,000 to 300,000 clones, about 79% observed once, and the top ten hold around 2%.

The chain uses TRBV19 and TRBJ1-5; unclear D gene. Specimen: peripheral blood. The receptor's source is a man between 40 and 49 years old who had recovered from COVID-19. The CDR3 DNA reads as TGTGCCAGTACGTTCACAATCTTTAGCAATCAGCCCCAGCATTTT. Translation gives CASTFTIFSNQPQHF.